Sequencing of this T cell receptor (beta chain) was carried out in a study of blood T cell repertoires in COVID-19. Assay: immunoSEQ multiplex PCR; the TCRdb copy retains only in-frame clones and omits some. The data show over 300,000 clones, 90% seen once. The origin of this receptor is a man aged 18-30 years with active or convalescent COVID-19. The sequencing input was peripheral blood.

The CDR3 spells CASKGRGTEAFF. The CDR3 DNA reads TGTGCCAGTAAAGGTCGGGGCACTGAAGCTTTCTTT. J is TRBJ1-1 and V is TRBV19; D uncertain. The germline V and J ends were trimmed by 7 bases and 4 bases, with 10 bases remaining between them. Per the germline V gene, CDR1 is LNHDA and CDR2 is SQIVND (reference sequence). The CDR3 runs to 12 residues.